Listed below are T cell receptor beta chains from one sample, sequenced in a study of glioma-infiltrating T cells after dendritic cell vaccination. The repertoire was sequenced with immunoSEQ multiplex PCR; TCRdb's copy has only in-frame clones and lacks some. The sample carries around 90,000 clones, 79% recorded once. The sample here was blood, taken before dendritic cell vaccination. These receptor sequences come from a human donor with glioblastoma. CDR3s include the opening cysteine and the closing phenylalanine or tryptophan. Each record gives: D gene, J gene, clone size, V gene, CDR3 protein, CDR3 DNA. The D gene is left open where the match is weak. The size entry is marked missing in some rows and otherwise reads once, few, many or a size class.

d_gene: TRBD2
j_gene: TRBJ2-1
abundance: NA
v_gene: TRBV4-1
CDR3aa: CASSQDRGTSGRGNYNEQFF
CDR3nt: TGCGCCAGCAGCCAAGATAGGGGGACTAGCGGGAGGGGGAATTACAATGAGCAGTTCTTC

d_gene: TRBD2
j_gene: TRBJ2-1
abundance: NA
v_gene: TRBV7-3
CDR3aa: CASSTTSGGGNEQFF
CDR3nt: TGTGCCAGCAGCACTACTAGCGGGGGAGGCAATGAGCAGTTCTTC

d_gene: NA
j_gene: TRBJ2-3
abundance: NA
v_gene: TRBV6-6
CDR3aa: CASREYLSSTDTQYF
CDR3nt: TGTGCCAGCAGGGAGTACCTATCTAGCACAGATACGCAGTATTTT

d_gene: TRBD1
j_gene: TRBJ2-6
abundance: NA
v_gene: TRBV30
CDR3aa: CAWDSGQPPSGANVLTF
CDR3nt: TGTGCCTGGGACTCGGGACAGCCCCCATCTGGGGCCAACGTCCTGACTTTC

d_gene: NA
j_gene: TRBJ1-3
abundance: NA
v_gene: TRBV19
CDR3aa: CASVSSGNTIYF
CDR3nt: TGTGCCAGCGTGTCCTCTGGAAACACCATATATTTT

d_gene: TRBD1
j_gene: TRBJ1-2
abundance: once
v_gene: TRBV5-6
CDR3aa: CASSTGGAGYTF
CDR3nt: TGTGCCAGCAGCACAGGGGGCGCTGGCTACACCTTC

d_gene: NA
j_gene: TRBJ2-1
abundance: once
v_gene: TRBV19
CDR3aa: CASSKSPGSSASYNEQFF
CDR3nt: TGTGCCAGTAGTAAGTCTCCCGGGTCTAGCGCCTCCTACAATGAGCAGTTCTTC

d_gene: NA
j_gene: TRBJ1-1
abundance: NA
v_gene: TRBV5-1
CDR3aa: CASSPGALGTEAFF
CDR3nt: TGCGCCAGCAGCCCAGGGGCCTTGGGCACTGAAGCTTTCTTT

d_gene: NA
j_gene: TRBJ2-1
abundance: NA
v_gene: TRBV5-1
CDR3aa: CASSFSGGNNEQFF
CDR3nt: TGCGCCAGCAGCTTTTCCGGGGGAAACAATGAGCAGTTCTTC

d_gene: NA
j_gene: TRBJ1-4
abundance: few
v_gene: TRBV4-2
CDR3aa: CASSRAVNEKLFF
CDR3nt: TGTGCCAGCAGCCGGGCAGTTAATGAAAAACTGTTTTTT

d_gene: NA
j_gene: TRBJ2-5
abundance: once
v_gene: TRBV14
CDR3aa: CASSPSTFGTQYF
CDR3nt: TGTGCCAGCAGCCCGTCAACTTTTGGGACCCAGTACTTC

d_gene: NA
j_gene: TRBJ2-7
abundance: few
v_gene: TRBV6-4
CDR3aa: CASSKLVAGVYEQYF
CDR3nt: TGTGCCAGCAGCAAACTTGTGGCAGGGGTCTACGAGCAGTACTTC

d_gene: NA
j_gene: TRBJ1-1
abundance: NA
v_gene: TRBV5-1
CDR3aa: CASSLGQNMNTEAFF
CDR3nt: TGCGCCAGCAGCTTGGGACAGAATATGAACACTGAAGCTTTCTTT

d_gene: NA
j_gene: TRBJ2-3
abundance: NA
v_gene: TRBV10-3
CDR3aa: CAIAGDPTDTQYF
CDR3nt: TGTGCCATCGCAGGGGACCCTACAGATACGCAGTATTTT

d_gene: NA
j_gene: TRBJ2-1
abundance: NA
v_gene: TRBV29-1
CDR3aa: CSGRAGGLHEQFF
CDR3nt: TGCAGCGGGCGTGCGGGCGGACTACATGAGCAGTTCTTC

d_gene: NA
j_gene: TRBJ1-2
abundance: NA
v_gene: TRBV6-5
CDR3aa: CATLQGYGYTF
CDR3nt: TGTGCCACCTTACAGGGCTATGGCTACACCTTC

d_gene: TRBD2
j_gene: TRBJ2-1
abundance: NA
v_gene: TRBV29-1
CDR3aa: CSVGIAGVSIEQFF
CDR3nt: TGCAGCGTGGGGATAGCGGGAGTGAGTATAGAGCAGTTCTTC

d_gene: TRBD2
j_gene: TRBJ2-1
abundance: few
v_gene: TRBV18
CDR3aa: CASSAGTSYNEQFF
CDR3nt: TGTGCCAGCTCGGCCGGGACTAGCTACAATGAGCAGTTCTTC

d_gene: NA
j_gene: TRBJ2-5
abundance: NA
v_gene: TRBV5-6
CDR3aa: CASSLRQLEETQYF
CDR3nt: TGTGCCAGCAGCCTACGACAGTTGGAAGAGACCCAGTACTTC

d_gene: NA
j_gene: TRBJ2-1
abundance: many
v_gene: TRBV4-2
CDR3aa: CASSHASENEQFF
CDR3nt: TGTGCCAGCAGCCACGCTAGTGAAAATGAGCAGTTCTTC

d_gene: TRBD2
j_gene: TRBJ2-7
abundance: NA
v_gene: TRBV27
CDR3aa: CASSGVAGSESEQYF
CDR3nt: TGTGCCAGCAGCGGTGTAGCGGGATCGGAAAGCGAGCAGTACTTC

d_gene: NA
j_gene: TRBJ2-1
abundance: NA
v_gene: TRBV5-6
CDR3aa: CASSLSGVGDNEQFF
CDR3nt: TGTGCCAGCAGCTTGTCAGGGGTAGGAGACAATGAGCAGTTCTTC

d_gene: TRBD1
j_gene: TRBJ2-2
abundance: few
v_gene: TRBV5-1
CDR3aa: CASSWTGADTGELFF
CDR3nt: TGCGCCAGCAGCTGGACAGGGGCGGACACCGGGGAGCTGTTTTTT

d_gene: NA
j_gene: TRBJ2-3
abundance: once
v_gene: TRBV30
CDR3aa: CACSSRDTQYF
CDR3nt: TGTGCCTGTTCGTCGAGGGATACGCAGTATTTT

d_gene: TRBD1
j_gene: TRBJ2-5
abundance: few
v_gene: TRBV5-1
CDR3aa: CASSLGTGEETQYF
CDR3nt: TGCGCCAGCAGCTTGGGGACAGGGGAGGAGACCCAGTACTTC

d_gene: NA
j_gene: TRBJ2-5
abundance: NA
v_gene: TRBV11-2
CDR3aa: CASSRFVDRQETQYF
CDR3nt: TGTGCCAGCAGCCGTTTCGTGGACAGACAAGAGACCCAGTACTTC

d_gene: NA
j_gene: TRBJ2-1
abundance: once
v_gene: TRBV28
CDR3aa: CASSLGSGKYNEQFF
CDR3nt: TGTGCCAGCAGTTTGGGAAGCGGAAAATACAATGAGCAGTTCTTC

d_gene: TRBD1
j_gene: TRBJ1-2
abundance: NA
v_gene: TRBV7-2
CDR3aa: CASSRPGQGAYGYTF
CDR3nt: TGTGCCAGCAGCCGCCCCGGACAGGGGGCTTATGGCTACACCTTC

d_gene: TRBD1
j_gene: TRBJ2-4
abundance: once
v_gene: TRBV6-5
CDR3aa: CASSSDRGGIQYF
CDR3nt: TGTGCCAGCAGTTCGGACAGGGGGGGCATTCAGTACTTC